This T cell receptor beta chain comes out of a study of blood T cell repertoires in COVID-19. The assay was immunoSEQ multiplex PCR, and TCRdb's table has in-frame clones only and misses some. The sample yields just under 350,000 clones, about 83% seen once. The germline CDR1 and CDR2 sequences are SEHNR and FQNEAQ (reference sequence). Germline trimming cut 1 base from V and 2 bases from J; bases unmatched to any gene: 5. The CDR3 is 16 residues long. This clonotype was obtained from a man aged 25 to 40 with active or convalescent COVID-19. The rearrangement joins TRBV7-9 to TRBJ2-5, with TRBD2 matching 9 bases. Sequencing was done on a sample of peripheral blood. CDR3 loop: CASSLGPAGGQETQYF. The CDR3 bases are TGTGCCAGCAGCTTAGGTCCAGCGGGAGGACAAGAGACCCAGTACTTC.